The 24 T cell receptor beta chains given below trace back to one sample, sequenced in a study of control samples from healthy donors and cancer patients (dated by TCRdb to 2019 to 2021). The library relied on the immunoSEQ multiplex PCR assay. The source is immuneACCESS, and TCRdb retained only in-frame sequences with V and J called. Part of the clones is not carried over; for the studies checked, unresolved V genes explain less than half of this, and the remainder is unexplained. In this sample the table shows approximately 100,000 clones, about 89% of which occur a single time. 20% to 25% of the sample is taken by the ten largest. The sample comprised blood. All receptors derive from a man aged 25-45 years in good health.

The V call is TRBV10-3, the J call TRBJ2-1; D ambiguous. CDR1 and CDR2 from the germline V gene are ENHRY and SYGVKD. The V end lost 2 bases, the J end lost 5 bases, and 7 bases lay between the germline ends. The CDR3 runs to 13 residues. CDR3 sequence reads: CAISEIADNEQFF. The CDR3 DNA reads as TGTGCCATCAGTGAGATAGCCGACAATGAGCAGTTCTTC.

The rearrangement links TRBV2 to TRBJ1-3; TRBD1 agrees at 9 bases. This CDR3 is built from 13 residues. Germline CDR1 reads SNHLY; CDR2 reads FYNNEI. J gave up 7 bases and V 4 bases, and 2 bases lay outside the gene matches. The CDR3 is CASSGQGVNTIYF. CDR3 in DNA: TGTGCCAGCAGTGGACAGGGGGTGAACACCATATATTTT.

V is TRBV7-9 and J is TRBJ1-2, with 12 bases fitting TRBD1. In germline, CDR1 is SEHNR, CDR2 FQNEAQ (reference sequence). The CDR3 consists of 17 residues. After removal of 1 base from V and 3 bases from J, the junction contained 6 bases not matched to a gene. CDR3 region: CASSLEGTGGADYGYTF. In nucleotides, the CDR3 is TGTGCCAGCAGCTTAGAAGGGACAGGGGGCGCAGACTATGGCTACACCTTC.

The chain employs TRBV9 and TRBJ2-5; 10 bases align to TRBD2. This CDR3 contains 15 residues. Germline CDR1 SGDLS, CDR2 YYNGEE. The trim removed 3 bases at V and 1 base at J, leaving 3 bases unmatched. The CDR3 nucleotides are TGTGCCAGCAGCGCGACTAGCGGGTTCCAAGAGACCCAGTACTTC. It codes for CASSATSGFQETQYF.

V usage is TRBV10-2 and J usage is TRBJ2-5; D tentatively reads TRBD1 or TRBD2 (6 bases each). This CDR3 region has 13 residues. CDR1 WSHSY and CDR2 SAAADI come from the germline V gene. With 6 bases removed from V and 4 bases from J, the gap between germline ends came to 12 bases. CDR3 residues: CASSLGGGETQYF. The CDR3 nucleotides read TGCGCCAGCAGCCTAGGAGGGGGAGAGACCCAGTACTTC.

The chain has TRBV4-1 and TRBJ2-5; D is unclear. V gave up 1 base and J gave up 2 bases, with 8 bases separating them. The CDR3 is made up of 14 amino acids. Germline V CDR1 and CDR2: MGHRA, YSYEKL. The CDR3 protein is CASSQVALQETQYF. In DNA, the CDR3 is TGCGCCAGCAGCCAAGTCGCACTTCAAGAGACCCAGTACTTC.

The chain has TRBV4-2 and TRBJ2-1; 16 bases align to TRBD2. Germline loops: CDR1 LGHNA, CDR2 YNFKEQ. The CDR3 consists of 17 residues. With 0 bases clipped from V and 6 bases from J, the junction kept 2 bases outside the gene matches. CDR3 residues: CASSQEGLAGGLNEQFF. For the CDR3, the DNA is TGTGCCAGCAGCCAAGAGGGACTAGCGGGGGGGCTCAATGAGCAGTTCTTC.

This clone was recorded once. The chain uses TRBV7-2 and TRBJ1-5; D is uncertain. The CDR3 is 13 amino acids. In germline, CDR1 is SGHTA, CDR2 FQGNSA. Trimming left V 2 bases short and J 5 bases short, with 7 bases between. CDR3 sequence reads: CASSLQEDQPQHF. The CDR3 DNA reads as TGTGCCAGCAGCTTACAAGAGGATCAGCCCCAGCATTTT. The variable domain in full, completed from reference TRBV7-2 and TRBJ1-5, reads GAGVSQSPSNKVTEKGKDVELRCDPISGHTALYWYRQSLGQGLEFLIYFQGNSAPDKSGLPSDRFSAERTGGSVSTLTIQRTQQEDSAVYLCASSLQEDQPQHFGDGTRLSIL.

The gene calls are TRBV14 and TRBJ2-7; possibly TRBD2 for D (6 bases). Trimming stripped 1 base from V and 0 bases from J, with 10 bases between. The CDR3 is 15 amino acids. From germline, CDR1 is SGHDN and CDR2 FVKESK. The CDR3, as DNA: TGTGCCAGCAGCCAAGTTGCCGGGAGCTCCTACGAGCAGTACGTC. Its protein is CASSQVAGSSYEQYV.

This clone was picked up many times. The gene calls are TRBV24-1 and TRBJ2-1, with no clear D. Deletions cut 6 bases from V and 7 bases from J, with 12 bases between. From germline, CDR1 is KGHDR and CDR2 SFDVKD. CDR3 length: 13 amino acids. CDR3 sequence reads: CATSMLGRNEQFF. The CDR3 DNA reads TGTGCCACCAGTATGCTGGGAAGGAATGAGCAGTTCTTC.

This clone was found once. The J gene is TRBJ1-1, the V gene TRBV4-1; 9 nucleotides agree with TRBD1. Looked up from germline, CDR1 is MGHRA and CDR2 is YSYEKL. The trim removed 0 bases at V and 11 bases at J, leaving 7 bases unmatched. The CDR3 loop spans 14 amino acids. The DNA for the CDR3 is TGCGCCAGCAGCCAAGATGGACAGGGGATATGGGCTTTCTTT. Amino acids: CASSQDGQGIWAFF.

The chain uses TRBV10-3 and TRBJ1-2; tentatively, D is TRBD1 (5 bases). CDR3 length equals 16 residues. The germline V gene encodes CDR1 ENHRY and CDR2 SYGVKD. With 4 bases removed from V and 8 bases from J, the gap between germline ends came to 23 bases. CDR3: CAISGGDAASSWGYTF. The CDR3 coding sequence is TGTGCCATCAGTGGGGGGGACGCCGCTTCATCGTGGGGCTACACCTTC.

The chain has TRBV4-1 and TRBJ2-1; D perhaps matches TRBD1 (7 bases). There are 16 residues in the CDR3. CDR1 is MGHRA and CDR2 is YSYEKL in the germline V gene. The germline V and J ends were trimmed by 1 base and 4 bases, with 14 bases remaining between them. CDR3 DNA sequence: TGCGCCAGCAGCCAAGTTGGAGGGGGCGGGTACAATGAGCAGTTCTTC. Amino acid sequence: CASSQVGGGGYNEQFF.

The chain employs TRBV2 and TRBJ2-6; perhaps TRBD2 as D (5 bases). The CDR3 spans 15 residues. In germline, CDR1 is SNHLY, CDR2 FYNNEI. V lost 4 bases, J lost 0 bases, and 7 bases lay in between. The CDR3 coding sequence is TGTGCCAGCAGTGTCGCGGGCTCTGGGGCCAACGTCCTGACTTTC. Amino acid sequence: CASSVAGSGANVLTF.

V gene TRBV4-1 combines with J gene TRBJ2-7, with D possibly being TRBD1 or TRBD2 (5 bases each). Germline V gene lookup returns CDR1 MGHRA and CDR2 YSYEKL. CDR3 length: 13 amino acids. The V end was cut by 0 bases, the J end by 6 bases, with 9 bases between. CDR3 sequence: CASSQEPGAEQYV. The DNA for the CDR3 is TGCGCCAGCAGCCAAGAACCCGGGGCCGAGCAGTACGTC.

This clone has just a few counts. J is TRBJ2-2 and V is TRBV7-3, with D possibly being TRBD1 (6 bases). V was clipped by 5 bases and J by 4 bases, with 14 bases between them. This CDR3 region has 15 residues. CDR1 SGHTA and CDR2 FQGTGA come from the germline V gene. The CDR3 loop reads CASSPLQGSTGELFF. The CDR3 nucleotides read TGTGCCAGCAGCCCGCTACAGGGTTCCACCGGGGAGCTGTTTTTT.

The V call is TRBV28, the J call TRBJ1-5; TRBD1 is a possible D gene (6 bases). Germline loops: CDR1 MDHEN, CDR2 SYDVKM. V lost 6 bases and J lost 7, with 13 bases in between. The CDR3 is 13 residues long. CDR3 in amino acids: CASSRGRGQPQHF. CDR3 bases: TGTGCCAGCAGCAGGGGACGAGGGCAGCCCCAGCATTTT.

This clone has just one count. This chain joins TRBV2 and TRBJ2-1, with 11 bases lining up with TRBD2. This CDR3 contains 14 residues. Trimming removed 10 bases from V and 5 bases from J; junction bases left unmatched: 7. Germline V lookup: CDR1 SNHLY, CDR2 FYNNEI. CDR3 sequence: CAIGKTSGDNEQFF. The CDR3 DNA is TGTGCCATCGGCAAGACTAGCGGGGACAATGAGCAGTTCTTC. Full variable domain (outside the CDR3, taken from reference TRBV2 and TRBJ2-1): EPEVTQTPSHQVTQMGQEVILRCVPISNHLYFYWYRQILGQKVEFLVSFYNNEISEKSEIFDDQFSVERPDGSNFTLKIRSTKLEDSAMYFCAIGKTSGDNEQFFGPGTRLTVL.

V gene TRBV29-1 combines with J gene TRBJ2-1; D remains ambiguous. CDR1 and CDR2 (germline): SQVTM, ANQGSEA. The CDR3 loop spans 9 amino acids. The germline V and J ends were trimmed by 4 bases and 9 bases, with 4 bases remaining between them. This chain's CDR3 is CSVGVEQFF. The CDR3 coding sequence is TGCAGCGTTGGAGTTGAGCAGTTCTTC.

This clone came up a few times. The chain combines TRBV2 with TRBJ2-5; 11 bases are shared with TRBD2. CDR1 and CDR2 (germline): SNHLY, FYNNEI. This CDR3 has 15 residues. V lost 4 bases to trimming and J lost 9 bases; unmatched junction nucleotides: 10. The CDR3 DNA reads TGTGCCAGCAGTGGTGAACTAGCGGGGGTCGGGGCCCAGTACTTC. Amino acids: CASSGELAGVGAQYF.

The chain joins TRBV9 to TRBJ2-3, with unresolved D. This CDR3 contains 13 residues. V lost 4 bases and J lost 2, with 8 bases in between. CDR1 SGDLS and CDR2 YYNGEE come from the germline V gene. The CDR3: CASSLTFTDTQYF. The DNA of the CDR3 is TGTGCCAGCAGCCTTACCTTCACAGATACGCAGTATTTT.

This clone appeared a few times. CDR3 sequence (DNA): TGTGCCAGCAGCGTTACAACTAACTATGGCTACACCTTC. Its translation: CASSVTTNYGYTF. The rearrangement joins TRBV12-3 or TRBV12-4 to TRBJ1-2, with D unresolved. The ends were cut back, 6 bases at V and 0 bases at J, with 8 bases in the middle. The length of the CDR3 is 13 residues.

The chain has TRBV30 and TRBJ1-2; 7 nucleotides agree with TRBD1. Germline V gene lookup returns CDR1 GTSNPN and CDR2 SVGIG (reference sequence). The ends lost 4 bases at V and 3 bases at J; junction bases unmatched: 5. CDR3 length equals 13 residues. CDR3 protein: CAWNPQGDYGYTF. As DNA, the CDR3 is TGTGCCTGGAACCCTCAGGGGGACTATGGCTACACCTTC.

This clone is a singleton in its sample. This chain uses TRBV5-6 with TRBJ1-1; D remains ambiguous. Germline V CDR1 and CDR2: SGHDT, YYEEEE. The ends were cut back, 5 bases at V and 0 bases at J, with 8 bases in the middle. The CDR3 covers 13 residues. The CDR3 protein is CASSQNLNTEAFF. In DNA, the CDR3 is TGTGCCAGCAGTCAGAATTTGAACACTGAAGCTTTCTTT.